The 8 T cell receptor beta chains presented below share a single source sample, sequenced in a study of cytomegalovirus exposure and HLA in healthy donors listed by TCRdb under 2017. The receptor library was made with the immunoSEQ multiplex PCR assay. The multiplex PCR relied on a mix of 60 forward primers for TCR Vbeta segments and 13 reverse primers for TCR Jbeta segments. TCRdb stores this immuneACCESS table with in-frame sequences only. Part of the clones is absent; in the studies checked, under half of the shortfall reflects unresolved V genes, and no reason is known for the rest. This sample gives some 63,000 clones in total; 65% to 90% of them show up just once. The ten biggest clones cover about 1.5% of the sample. The sample consisted of PBMCs. The receptors were gathered from a human donor in good health.

This clone was recorded once. J is TRBJ2-5 and V is TRBV7-8, with D uncertain. Trimming removed 1 base from V and 0 bases from J, with 6 bases in between. The length of the CDR3 is 14 residues. Germline CDR1 is SGHVS and CDR2 is FQNEAQ. DNA of the CDR3: TGTGCCAGCAGCTTAGGGCCGTACCAAGAGACCCAGTACTTC. This translates into CASSLGPYQETQYF.

The sample holds one count of this clone. The chain uses TRBV5-1 and TRBJ2-7, with 8 bases aligning to TRBD2. Germline-derived CDR1 and CDR2 are SGHRS and YFSETQ. V trimming: 4 bases; J trimming: 0 bases; junction bases outside the gene matches: 12. The length of the CDR3 is 17 residues. CDR3 residues: CASSPGPTSGDSYEQYF. The CDR3 DNA sequence: TGCGCCAGCAGCCCGGGGCCTACTAGCGGAGACTCCTACGAGCAGTACTTC.

The V call is TRBV5-1, the J call TRBJ2-4; TRBD1 aligns across 7 bases. CDR1 and CDR2 from the germline V gene are SGHRS and YFSETQ. The CDR3 loop spans 14 amino acids. Germline trimming cut 0 bases from V and 7 bases from J; bases unmatched to any gene: 4. The CDR3 spells CASSLGQGTNIQYF. CDR3 in DNA: TGCGCCAGCAGCTTGGGACAGGGTACGAACATTCAGTACTTC.

CDR3: CASSPQRRGGMNTEAFF. The CDR3 region has the DNA TGTGCCAGTAGTCCCCAAAGAAGGGGGGGCATGAACACTGAAGCTTTCTTT. This rearrangement joins TRBV19 to TRBJ1-1; TRBD1 might be the D (6 bases). The germline CDR1 and CDR2 sequences are LNHDA and SQIVND (reference sequence). Trimming stripped 5 bases from V and 0 bases from J, with 19 bases between. This CDR3 spans 17 amino acids.

This chain uses TRBV6-5 with TRBJ1-6, with a weak D call TRBD1 (5 bases). The ends were cut back, 2 bases at V and 9 bases at J, with 17 bases in the middle. The CDR3 is 16 amino acids. Germline CDR1 reads MNHEY; CDR2 reads SVGAGI. The CDR3 region has the DNA TGTGCCAGCAGTTACGCGGCGGGGGAAGGTTCTTCACCCCTCCACTTT. Translating gives CASSYAAGEGSSPLHF.

The gene calls are TRBV11-2 and TRBJ2-1, with D unresolved. V was shortened by 5 bases and J by 12 bases, with 17 bases between the two germline ends. In germline, CDR1 is SGHAT, CDR2 FQNNGV. The CDR3 extends over 13 amino acids. CDR3 in amino acids: CASSAGQVQSQFF. CDR3 bases: TGTGCCAGCAGCGCAGGTCAAGTACAATCGCAGTTCTTC.

The chain employs TRBV15 and TRBJ1-5, with a weak D call TRBD1 (5 bases). Germline lookup yields CDR1 LNHNV and CDR2 YYDKDF (reference sequence). This CDR3 has 17 residues. V lost 2 bases and J lost 3, with 17 bases in between. In DNA, the CDR3 is TGTGCCACCAGCAGATTCGGACGAGGAGGGGACAATCAGCCCCAGCATTTT. It yields the protein CATSRFGRGGDNQPQHF.

The CDR3: CSVDPTGQGNFNEQFF. CDR3 nucleotides: TGCAGCGTGGACCCCACAGGGCAGGGGAATTTCAATGAGCAGTTCTTC. The chain is built from TRBV29-1 and TRBJ2-1; TRBD1 is a possible D gene (6 bases). The CDR3 contains 16 residues. The V end lost 6 bases, the J end lost 6 bases, and 24 bases lay between the germline ends. Germline V lookup: CDR1 SQVTM, CDR2 ANQGSEA.